The clone carrying this T cell receptor beta chain has more than one count but fewer than ten. Time point in this sample: persistent/refractory GD, antithyroid drugs over 5 years with positive TRAb. Following extraction of RNA from PBMCs, that RNA was used to make the TCR library. Assembly of TCR beta libraries relied on iRepertoire HTBI primers together with Arm-PCR of CDR3 regions. MiXCR, run by TCRdb on the multiplex PCR reads, gives a single entry per CDR3 protein. The table records 400,000 to 500,000 distinct CDR3 sequences, 20% to 25% of them present only once. This record comes from a study of regulatory T cells in long-lasting Graves disease. CDR1 and CDR2 from the germline V gene are SGDLS and YYNGEE. Deletions cut 3 bases from V and 4 bases from J, with 22 bases between. The CDR3 has 17 amino acids.

The chain uses TRBV9 and TRBJ1-2; D perhaps matches TRBD1 (5 bases). The TCR originated in a female donor with Graves disease. The input for sequencing was peripheral blood mononuclear cells (PBMCs), taken when the disease was refractory, from a patient treated with antithyroid drugs. The CDR3, as DNA: TGTGCCAGCAGCGAGGGGAGTTCGGTATTGAACGGCTATGGCTACACCTTC. Its translation is CASSEGSSVLNGYGYTF.